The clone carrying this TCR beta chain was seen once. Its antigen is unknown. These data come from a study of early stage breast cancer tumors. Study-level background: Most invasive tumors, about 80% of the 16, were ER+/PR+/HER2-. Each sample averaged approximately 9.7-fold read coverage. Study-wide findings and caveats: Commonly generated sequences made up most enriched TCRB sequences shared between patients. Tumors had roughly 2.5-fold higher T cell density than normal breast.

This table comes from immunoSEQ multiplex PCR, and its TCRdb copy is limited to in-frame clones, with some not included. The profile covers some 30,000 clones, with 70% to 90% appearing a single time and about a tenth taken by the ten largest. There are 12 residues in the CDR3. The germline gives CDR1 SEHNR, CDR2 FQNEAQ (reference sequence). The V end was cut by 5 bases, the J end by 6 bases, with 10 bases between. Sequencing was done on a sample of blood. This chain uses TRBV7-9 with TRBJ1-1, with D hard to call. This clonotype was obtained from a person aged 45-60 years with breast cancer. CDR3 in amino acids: CASSGPYPEAFF. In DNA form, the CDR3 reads TGTGCCAGCAGCGGACCCTATCCTGAAGCTTTCTTT.